The text below deals with one TCR beta chain. Its antigen is not identified. The CDR3 end falls 3 residues outside the read, so it is completed with the germline J gene. This sample is drawn from a study of Tregs in tolerant kidney transplant recipients. The nonmyeloablative bone marrow transplants came from related graft donors, with transient mixed chimerism. CD4+CD25+CD127- Tregs, CD4+CD25- non-Tregs, CD4 and CD8 cells were sorted. Clones were read by immunoSEQ multiplex PCR, and TCRdb kept only the in-frame ones, dropping some. The listing contains around 32,000 clones. Findings and caveats of the study: Changing PCR primers prevented nucleotide comparison between some patients' samples. Expanding Tregs on activated donor B cells appeared to best identify donor-specific TCRbeta clones. This study did not directly address biological reproducibility.

Germline values: CDR1 SGHRS, CDR2 YFSETQ. This CDR3 region has 14 residues. V lost 5 bases and J lost 6, with 16 bases in between. The chain uses TRBV5-1 and TRBJ2-3; weak D call: TRBD1 (8 bases). This clonotype originated in a human patient who received a combined kidney and bone marrow transplant. Some T cells may be supplied by the graft donor. The specimen was CD4+ T cells from blood (PBMCs), collected 24 months after the transplant. The sequenced part of the CDR3 DNA is TGCGCCAGCAGTTCCGGACAGGGAGGGGATACG. Translation gives CASSSGQGGDT. The entire CDR3 reads CASSSGQGGDTQYF.